This is a list of T cell receptor beta chains from one sample in a study of blood T cell repertoires in COVID-19. TCRdb's table, derived via immunoSEQ multiplex PCR, lists solely in-frame clones and lacks some. Of about 210,000 clones in the sample, roughly four fifths were seen once. The specimen was peripheral blood. The receptors here all came from a woman aged 40 to 55 with acute or convalescent COVID-19. The CDR3 runs from the conserved cysteine through the conserved F or W. Fields, in order: CDR3 protein, CDR3 DNA, D gene, V gene, clone size, J gene. D genes are given only for firm matches. Some rows have no size entry. The others give once, few or many, or a class for an expanded clone.

CASSLGQGVDYTF	TGTGCCAGCAGCCTAGGACAGGGAGTTGACTACACCTTC	TRBD1	TRBV7-3	.	TRBJ1-2
CASSGLLTDTQYF	TGTGCCAGCAGCGGACTACTGACAGATACGCAGTATTTT	.	TRBV4-2	.	TRBJ2-3
CASSRTSGGHSTDTQYF	TGTGCCAGCAGCCGGACTAGCGGGGGGCATAGCACAGATACGCAGTATTTT	TRBD2	TRBV3-1/TRBV3-2	many	TRBJ2-3
CASSSQGLRAFF	TGTGCCAGCAGCTCCCAGGGATTACGGGCTTTCTTT	.	TRBV13	.	TRBJ1-1
CASSYRGSGELFF	TGTGCCAGCAGTTACCGAGGGTCCGGGGAGCTGTTTTTT	.	TRBV6-5	.	TRBJ2-2
CASSFLGLEYF	TGTGCCAGCAGTTTTCTTGGACTAGAGTACTTT	TRBD2	TRBV12-3/TRBV12-4	.	TRBJ2-7
CASSLDGGRTGTFLEQYF	TGTGCCAGCAGCTTAGATGGTGGGAGGACAGGGACCTTTCTCGAGCAGTACTTC	TRBD1	TRBV11-2	.	TRBJ2-7
CASSLTPTQGFWSDTQYF	TGTGCCAGCAGCTTAACCCCTACTCAGGGGTTCTGGTCAGATACGCAGTATTTT	.	TRBV7-8	.	TRBJ2-3
CASRGQGDTQYF	TGTGCCAGCAGGGGACAGGGAGATACGCAGTATTTT	TRBD1	TRBV2	.	TRBJ2-3
CASRRDRDPSYEQYF	TGTGCCAGCAGGAGAGACAGGGATCCGTCCTACGAGCAGTACTTC	TRBD1	TRBV2	.	TRBJ2-7
CASSLDRTSGDEQYF	TGTGCCAGCAGCTTGGATCGGACTAGCGGGGACGAGCAGTACTTC	TRBD2	TRBV7-2	.	TRBJ2-7
CASSEPGTSDTQYF	TGTGCCAGCAGTGAACCAGGGACATCAGATACGCAGTATTTT	.	TRBV25-1	.	TRBJ2-3
CAISDMGQGANTQYF	TGTGCCATCAGTGATATGGGACAGGGGGCGAATACGCAGTATTTT	TRBD1	TRBV10-3	.	TRBJ2-3
CASSQDPPGSLPDTQYF	TGTGCCAGCAGCCAAGATCCTCCCGGGTCTCTACCAGATACGCAGTATTTT	.	TRBV3-1/TRBV3-2	.	TRBJ2-3